These T cell receptor beta chains were read from a single sample in a study of blood T cell repertoires in COVID-19. Only in-frame clones appear in the TCRdb table, and some are missing; sequencing was by immunoSEQ multiplex PCR. The data show approximately 170,000 clones, with about 80% seen just once and approximately 18% held by the top ten. Sequenced material: peripheral blood. The receptors stem from a woman of 80 years or more with acute or convalescent COVID-19. The CDR3 runs from the conserved cysteine through the conserved F or W. D genes are given only for firm matches. Clone size is given for some rows only: seen once, a few or many times, or a class if the clone is expanded.

TRBJ2-1 | TRBV23-1 | . | . | CASSLRTSGENEQFF | TGCGCCAGCAGTCTTCGAACGTCAGGGGAGAATGAGCAGTTCTTC
TRBJ1-2 | TRBV5-4 | . | . | CASSLDGNGYTF | TGTGCCAGCAGCCTAGACGGAAATGGCTACACCTTC
TRBJ1-1 | TRBV6-5 | . | . | CASRSGEGIEAFF | TGTGCCAGCAGGTCAGGGGAGGGGATTGAAGCTTTCTTT
TRBJ2-1 | TRBV10-3 | . | TRBD1 | CAIRGQGRSYNEQFF | TGTGCCATCAGGGGACAGGGGCGGTCCTACAATGAGCAGTTCTTC
TRBJ1-4 | TRBV6-6 | . | TRBD1 | CASSGLGQTTNEKLFF | TGTGCCAGCAGTGGATTGGGACAGACAACTAATGAAAAACTGTTTTTT
TRBJ1-2 | TRBV20-1 | . | TRBD1 | CSARQGAGYTF | TGCAGTGCTAGACAGGGGGCCGGCTACACCTTC
TRBJ2-2 | TRBV2 | few | TRBD2 | CASSVRGGYTGELFF | TGTGCCAGCAGTGTCCGGGGGGGGTACACCGGGGAGCTGTTTTTT
TRBJ2-1 | TRBV5-1 | . | TRBD2 | CASSLALAGYNEQFF | TGCGCCAGCAGCTTGGCATTAGCGGGATACAATGAGCAGTTCTTC
TRBJ2-5 | TRBV5-1 | . | TRBD2 | CASSPGGLAQETQYF | TGCGCCAGCAGCCCGGGGGGACTAGCGCAAGAGACCCAGTACTTC
TRBJ1-1 | TRBV6-5 | . | . | CASSYSSGRIEAFF | TGTGCCAGCAGTTACTCATCGGGGAGAATTGAAGCTTTCTTT
TRBJ1-4 | TRBV7-9 | . | . | CASSLGPRGPDEKLFF | TGTGCCAGCAGCTTAGGCCCCAGGGGTCCAGATGAAAAACTGTTTTTT
TRBJ2-1 | TRBV7-2 | . | . | CASSLRRGNEQFF | TGTGCCAGCAGCTTACGGAGAGGGAATGAGCAGTTCTTC
TRBJ1-1 | TRBV6-5 | . | . | CASSYQYRSNTEAFF | TGTGCCAGCAGTTATCAATACAGGTCGAACACTGAAGCTTTCTTT
TRBJ2-5 | TRBV7-7 | . | TRBD2 | CASSPAGGLETQYF | TGTGCTAGCAGCCCCGCGGGGGGGCTTGAGACCCAGTACTTC
TRBJ2-5 | TRBV7-2 | . | . | CASSLQGSGETQYF | TGTGCCAGCAGCTTACAGGGGTCAGGGGAGACCCAGTACTTC
TRBJ1-5 | TRBV10-2 | . | TRBD1 | CASSETGGNQPQHF | TGCGCCAGCAGTGAGACAGGGGGAAATCAGCCCCAGCATTTT
TRBJ2-7 | TRBV3-1/TRBV3-2 | once | TRBD1 | CASSQAGQGALSYEQYF | TGTGCCAGCAGCCAAGCTGGACAGGGGGCCCTATCCTACGAGCAGTACTTC
TRBJ2-7 | TRBV10-3 | . | TRBD2 | CAISPSRGAGGGEQYF | TGTGCCATCAGCCCGAGTCGGGGAGCGGGAGGTGGCGAGCAGTACTTC
TRBJ1-4 | TRBV18 | . | . | CASSFDSVTNEKLFF | TGTGCCAGCTCATTCGACAGTGTAACTAATGAAAAACTGTTTTTT
TRBJ2-1 | TRBV28 | . | TRBD1 | CASSPSTGKNEQFF | TGTGCCAGCAGTCCTTCGACAGGGAAGAATGAGCAGTTCTTC
TRBJ2-5 | TRBV7-2 | . | . | CASSSMGTQETQYF | TGTGCCAGCAGCTCAATGGGGACACAAGAGACCCAGTACTTC
TRBJ1-5 | TRBV4-1 | . | . | CASSRTGTVGGQPQHF | TGCGCCAGCAGTCGTACCGGGACGGTGGGAGGTCAGCCCCAGCATTTT
TRBJ1-2 | TRBV5-1 | . | . | CASSLDILYGYTF | TGCGCCAGCAGCTTGGACATCCTCTATGGCTACACCTTC
TRBJ2-1 | TRBV5-6 | . | TRBD2 | CASSWWSGTRNDNEQFF | TGTGCCAGCAGCTGGTGGTCCGGGACTAGGAATGACAATGAGCAGTTCTTC
TRBJ2-2 | TRBV4-1 | . | . | CASSQDLGPTGELFF | TGCGCCAGCAGCCAAGATTTGGGCCCCACCGGGGAGCTGTTTTTT
TRBJ1-6 | TRBV3-1/TRBV3-2 | few | . | CASSQDGQYNSPLHF | TGTGCCAGCAGCCAAGACGGACAGTATAATTCACCCCTCCACTTT
TRBJ1-5 | TRBV28 | . | TRBD1 | CASRRQGGNQPQHF | TGTGCCAGCAGGCGTCAGGGGGGCAATCAGCCCCAGCATTTT
TRBJ1-4 | TRBV5-5 | . | . | CASSLGLGNEKLFF | TGTGCCAGCAGCTTGGGGCTAGGTAATGAAAAACTGTTTTTT
TRBJ1-2 | TRBV18 | . | . | CASSKELQANGYTF | TGTGCCAGCTCTAAGGAATTACAGGCGAACGGCTACACCTTC
TRBJ2-7 | TRBV2 | . | . | CASAGVVARSSYEQYF | TGTGCCAGCGCGGGTGTGGTAGCAAGGAGCTCCTACGAGCAGTACTTC
TRBJ1-1 | TRBV11-3 | . | TRBD1 | CASSPRRQGGPTEAFF | TGTGCCAGCAGCCCTAGGAGACAGGGGGGGCCTACTGAAGCTTTCTTT
TRBJ1-2 | TRBV19 | few | . | CASSITGFFYGYTF | TGTGCCAGTAGTATAACCGGGTTCTTCTATGGCTACACCTTC
TRBJ2-7 | TRBV3-1/TRBV3-2 | . | . | CASSQGLHRYEQYF | TGTGCCAGCAGCCAAGGGTTACACAGATACGAGCAGTACTTC
TRBJ1-6 | TRBV2 | . | TRBD1 | CASSQRQGRNSPLHF | TGTGCCAGCAGTCAACGACAGGGAAGGAACTCACCCCTCCACTTT
TRBJ2-3 | TRBV7-2 | . | TRBD2 | CASSFERGGVSTDTQYF | TGTGCCAGCAGCTTCGAGCGGGGGGGGGTCAGCACAGATACGCAGTATTTT
TRBJ2-7 | TRBV4-1 | . | TRBD2 | CASSQVGGRRREAPYEQYF | TGCGCCAGCAGCCAAGTTGGGGGTCGACGGCGGGAGGCCCCCTACGAGCAGTACTTC
TRBJ1-1 | TRBV29-1 | . | TRBD1 | CSVNDRANMNTEAFF | TGCAGCGTGAACGACAGGGCTAACATGAACACTGAAGCTTTCTTT
TRBJ2-7 | TRBV7-6 | once | . | CASSPRGLVSYEQYF | TGTGCCAGCAGCCCCCGGGGGTTGGTTTCCTACGAGCAGTACTTC
TRBJ2-1 | TRBV5-4 | . | . | CASSLQDNEQFF | TGTGCCAGCAGCTTACAGGACAATGAGCAGTTCTTC
TRBJ2-3 | TRBV5-4 | . | TRBD2 | CASSPRTSGGFSTDTQYF | TGTGCCAGCAGCCCGCGGACTAGCGGGGGGTTTAGCACAGATACGCAGTATTTT